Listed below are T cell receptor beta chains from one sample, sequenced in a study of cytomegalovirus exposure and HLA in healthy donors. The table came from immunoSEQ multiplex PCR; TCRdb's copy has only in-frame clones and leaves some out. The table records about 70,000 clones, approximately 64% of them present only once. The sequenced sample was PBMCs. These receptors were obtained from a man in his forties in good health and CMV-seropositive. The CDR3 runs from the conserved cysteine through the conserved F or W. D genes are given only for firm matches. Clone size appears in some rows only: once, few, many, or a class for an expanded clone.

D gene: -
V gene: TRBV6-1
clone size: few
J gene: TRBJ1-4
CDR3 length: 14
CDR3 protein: CASSLSGVNEKLFF
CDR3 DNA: TGTGCCAGCAGCCTTTCGGGAGTTAATGAAAAACTGTTTTTT

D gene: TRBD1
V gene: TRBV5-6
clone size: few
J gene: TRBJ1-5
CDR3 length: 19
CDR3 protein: CASSPYGGRGKFSNQPQHF
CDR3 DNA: TGTGCCAGCAGCCCCTATGGCGGCAGGGGGAAGTTTAGCAATCAGCCCCAGCATTTT

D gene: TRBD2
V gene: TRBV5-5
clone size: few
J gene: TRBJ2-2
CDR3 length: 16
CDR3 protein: CASSRTLAGDTGELFF
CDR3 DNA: TGTGCCAGCAGCCGCACACTAGCGGGAGACACCGGGGAGCTGTTTTTT

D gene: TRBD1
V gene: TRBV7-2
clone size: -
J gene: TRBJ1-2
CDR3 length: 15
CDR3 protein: CASSPTNRDRDGYTF
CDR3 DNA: TGTGCCAGCAGCCCAACCAACCGGGACAGGGATGGCTACACCTTC

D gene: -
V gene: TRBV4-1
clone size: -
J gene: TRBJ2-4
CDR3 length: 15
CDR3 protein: CASSPPGGAKNIQYF
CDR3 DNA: TGCGCCAGCAGCCCCCCCGGAGGGGCCAAAAACATTCAGTACTTC

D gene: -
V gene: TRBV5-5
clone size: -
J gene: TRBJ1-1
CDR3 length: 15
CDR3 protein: CASSSQGGRHTEAFF
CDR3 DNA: TGTGCCAGCAGCTCCCAAGGGGGTCGACACACTGAAGCTTTCTTT

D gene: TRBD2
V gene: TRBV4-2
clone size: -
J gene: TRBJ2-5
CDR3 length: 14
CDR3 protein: CASSQEVAGETQYF
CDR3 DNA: TGTGCCAGCAGCCAAGAAGTAGCGGGAGAGACCCAGTACTTC

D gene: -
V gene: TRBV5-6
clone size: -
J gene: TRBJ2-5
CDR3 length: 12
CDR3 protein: CASSLLGVEQYF
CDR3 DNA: TGTGCCAGCAGCTTGTTAGGGGTGGAGCAGTACTTC

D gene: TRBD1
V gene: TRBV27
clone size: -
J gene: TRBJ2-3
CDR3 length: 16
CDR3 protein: CASRGVRDRVTDTQYF
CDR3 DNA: TGTGCCAGCAGGGGAGTCAGGGACAGGGTCACAGATACGCAGTATTTT

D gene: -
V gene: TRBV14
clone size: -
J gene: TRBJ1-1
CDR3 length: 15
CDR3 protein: CASSQDLGGNTEAFF
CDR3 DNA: TGTGCCAGCAGCCAAGATCTAGGGGGGAACACTGAAGCTTTCTTT

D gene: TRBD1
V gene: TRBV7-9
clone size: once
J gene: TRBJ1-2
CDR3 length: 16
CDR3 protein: CASSSTRGPKGYGYTF
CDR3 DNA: TGTGCCAGCAGCTCGACCAGGGGGCCTAAGGGCTATGGCTACACCTTC

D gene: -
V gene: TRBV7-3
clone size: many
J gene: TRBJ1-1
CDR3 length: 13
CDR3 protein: CASSPGGETEAFF
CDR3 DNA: TGTGCCAGCAGCCCCGGGGGGGAAACTGAAGCTTTCTTT

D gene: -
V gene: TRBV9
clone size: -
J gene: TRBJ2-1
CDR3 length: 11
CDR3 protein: CASSVAGEQFF
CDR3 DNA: TGTGCCAGCAGCGTAGCGGGAGAGCAGTTCTTC

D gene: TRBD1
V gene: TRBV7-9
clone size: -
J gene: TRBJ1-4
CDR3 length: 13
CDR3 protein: CASQDRDNEKLFF
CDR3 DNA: TGTGCCAGCCAAGACAGGGACAATGAAAAACTGTTTTTT

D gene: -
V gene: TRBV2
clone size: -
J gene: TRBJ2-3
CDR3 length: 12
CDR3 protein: CASRGSTDTQYF
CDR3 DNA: TGTGCCAGTCGAGGCAGCACAGATACGCAGTATTTT

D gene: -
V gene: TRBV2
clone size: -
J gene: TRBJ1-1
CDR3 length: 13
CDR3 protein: CASSERTDSEAFF
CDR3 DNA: TGTGCCAGCAGCGAAAGGACGGACTCTGAAGCTTTCTTT

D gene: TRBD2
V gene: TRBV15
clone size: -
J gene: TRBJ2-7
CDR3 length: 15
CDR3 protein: CATSRDDAGTSGIYF
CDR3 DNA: TGTGCCACCAGCAGAGATGACGCAGGGACTAGCGGGATTTACTTC

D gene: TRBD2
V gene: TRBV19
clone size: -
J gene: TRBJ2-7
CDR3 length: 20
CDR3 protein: CARRRGELAVTAKPIYEQYF
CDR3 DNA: TGTGCCCGTCGTCGGGGGGAACTAGCGGTGACCGCCAAACCGATCTACGAGCAGTACTTC

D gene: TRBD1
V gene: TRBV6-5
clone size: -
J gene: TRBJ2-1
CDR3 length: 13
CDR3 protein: CASRWDRTNEQFF
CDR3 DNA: TGTGCCAGCAGGTGGGACAGGACAAATGAGCAGTTCTTC

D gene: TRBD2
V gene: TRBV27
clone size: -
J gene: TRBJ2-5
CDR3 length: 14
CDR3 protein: CASSRGGAAETQYF
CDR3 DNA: TGTGCCAGCAGCCGCGGGGGGGCCGCAGAGACCCAGTACTTC

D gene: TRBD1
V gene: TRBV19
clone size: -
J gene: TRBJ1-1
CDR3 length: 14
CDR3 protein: CASRVLGGNTEAFF
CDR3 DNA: TGTGCCAGTAGGGTGTTAGGGGGCAACACTGAAGCTTTCTTT

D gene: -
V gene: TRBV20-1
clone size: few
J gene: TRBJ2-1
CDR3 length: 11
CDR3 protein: CSVPTGYEQFF
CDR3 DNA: TGCAGTGTTCCCACAGGGTATGAGCAGTTCTTC

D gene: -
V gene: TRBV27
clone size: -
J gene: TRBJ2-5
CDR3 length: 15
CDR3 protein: CASSISGTTSGTQYF
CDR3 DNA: TGTGCCAGCAGTATCTCCGGGACAACAAGCGGGACCCAGTACTTC

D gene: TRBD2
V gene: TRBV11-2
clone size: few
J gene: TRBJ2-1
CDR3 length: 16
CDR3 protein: CASSSAGVGRSHEQFF
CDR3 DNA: TGTGCCAGCAGCTCAGCGGGGGTCGGCAGGTCCCATGAGCAGTTCTTC

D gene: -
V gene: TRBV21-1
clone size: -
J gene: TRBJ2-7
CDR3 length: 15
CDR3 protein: CASSKGREGSYEQYF
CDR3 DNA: TGTGCCAGCAGCAAAGGGCGGGAGGGCTCCTACGAGCAGTACTTC

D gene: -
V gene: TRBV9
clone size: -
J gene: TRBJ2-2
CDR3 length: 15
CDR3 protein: CASSVDWAGTGELFF
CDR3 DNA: TGTGCCAGCAGCGTAGACTGGGCGGGCACCGGGGAGCTGTTTTTT

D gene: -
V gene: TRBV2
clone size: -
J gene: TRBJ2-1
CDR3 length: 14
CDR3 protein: CASSEQDSYNEQFF
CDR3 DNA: TGTGCCAGCAGCGAACAGGACTCTTACAATGAGCAGTTCTTC

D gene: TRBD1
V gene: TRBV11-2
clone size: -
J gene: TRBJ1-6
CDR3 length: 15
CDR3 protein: CASSPRTGSDSPLHF
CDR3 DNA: TGTGCCAGCAGCCCAAGGACAGGGTCGGATTCACCCCTCCACTTT

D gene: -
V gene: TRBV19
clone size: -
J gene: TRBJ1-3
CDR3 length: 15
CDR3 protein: CASSASTVSGNTIYF
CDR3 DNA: TGTGCCAGTAGTGCCTCAACAGTCTCTGGAAACACCATATATTTT

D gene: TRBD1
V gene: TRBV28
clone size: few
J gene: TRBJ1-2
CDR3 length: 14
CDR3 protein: CASRSGTGGVGYTF
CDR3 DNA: TGTGCCAGCAGGTCCGGGACAGGGGGCGTTGGCTACACCTTC

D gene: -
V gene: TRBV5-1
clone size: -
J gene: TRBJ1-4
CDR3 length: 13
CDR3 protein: CASSSSPGEKLFF
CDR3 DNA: TGCGCCAGCAGCTCATCTCCAGGGGAAAAACTGTTTTTT

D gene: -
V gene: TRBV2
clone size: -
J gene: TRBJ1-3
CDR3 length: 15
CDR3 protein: CASSLTGSSGNTIYF
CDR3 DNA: TGTGCCAGCAGTCTTACAGGGAGCTCTGGAAACACCATATATTTT

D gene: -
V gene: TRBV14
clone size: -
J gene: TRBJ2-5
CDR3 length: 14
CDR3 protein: CASSPGGHQETQYF
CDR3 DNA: TGTGCCAGCAGCCCTGGGGGCCACCAAGAGACCCAGTACTTC

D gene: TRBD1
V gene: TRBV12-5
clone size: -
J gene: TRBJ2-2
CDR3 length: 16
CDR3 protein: CASSFRDRGGTGELFF
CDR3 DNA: TGTGCTAGTTCCTTCCGGGACAGGGGTGGAACCGGGGAGCTGTTTTTT

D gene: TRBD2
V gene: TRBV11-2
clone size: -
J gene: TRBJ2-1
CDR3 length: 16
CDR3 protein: CASTSERTSGNNEQFF
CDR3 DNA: TGTGCCAGCACCTCCGAGCGGACTAGCGGGAACAATGAGCAGTTCTTC

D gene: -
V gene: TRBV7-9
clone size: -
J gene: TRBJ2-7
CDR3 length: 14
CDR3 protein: CASNPQDSPYEQYF
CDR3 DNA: TGTGCCAGCAACCCTCAGGACTCCCCGTACGAGCAGTACTTC

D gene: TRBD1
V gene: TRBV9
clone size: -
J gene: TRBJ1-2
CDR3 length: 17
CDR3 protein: CASSRGQGVLANYGYTF
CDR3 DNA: TGTGCCAGCAGTAGGGGACAGGGGGTTTTGGCTAACTATGGCTACACCTTC

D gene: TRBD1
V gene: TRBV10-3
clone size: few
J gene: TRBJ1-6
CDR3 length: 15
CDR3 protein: CAISGQGGLDSPLHF
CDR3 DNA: TGTGCCATCAGTGGACAGGGGGGTTTGGATTCACCCCTCCACTTT

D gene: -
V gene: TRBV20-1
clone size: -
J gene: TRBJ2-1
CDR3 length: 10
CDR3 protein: CSARRNEQFF
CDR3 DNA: TGCAGTGCTAGGCGCAATGAGCAGTTCTTC

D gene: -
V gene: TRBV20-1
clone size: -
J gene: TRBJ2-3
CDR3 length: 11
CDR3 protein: CSARNRDTQYF
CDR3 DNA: TGCAGTGCTAGAAACAGAGATACGCAGTATTTT

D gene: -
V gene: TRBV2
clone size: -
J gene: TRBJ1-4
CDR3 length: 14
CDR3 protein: CASSDGRGGEKLFF
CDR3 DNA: TGTGCCAGCAGTGACGGTAGGGGTGGTGAAAAACTGTTTTTT

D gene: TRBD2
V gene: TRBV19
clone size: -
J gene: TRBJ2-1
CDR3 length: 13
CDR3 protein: CASSTSGLEEQFF
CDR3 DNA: TGTGCCAGTAGTACTAGCGGGTTAGAAGAGCAGTTCTTC

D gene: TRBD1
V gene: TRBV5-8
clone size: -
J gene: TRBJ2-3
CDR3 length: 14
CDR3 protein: CASSGGQVTDTQYF
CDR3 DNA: TGTGCCAGCAGCGGGGGACAGGTCACAGATACGCAGTATTTT

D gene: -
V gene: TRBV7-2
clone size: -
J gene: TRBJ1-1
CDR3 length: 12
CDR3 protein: CASMGGGTEAFF
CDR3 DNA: TGTGCCAGTATGGGAGGGGGCACTGAAGCTTTCTTT

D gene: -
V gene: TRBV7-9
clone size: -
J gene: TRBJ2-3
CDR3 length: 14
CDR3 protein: CASSLGTITDTQYF
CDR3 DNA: TGTGCCAGCAGCTTAGGTACTATCACAGATACGCAGTATTTT

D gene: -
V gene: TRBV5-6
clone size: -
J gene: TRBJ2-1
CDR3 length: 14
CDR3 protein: CASSFTASYNEQFF
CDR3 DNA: TGTGCCAGCAGCTTTACCGCGTCCTACAATGAGCAGTTCTTC

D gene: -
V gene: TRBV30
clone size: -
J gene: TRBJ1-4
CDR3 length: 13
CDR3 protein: CACRGGSDEKLFF
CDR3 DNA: TGTGCCTGCCGGGGGGGGTCGGATGAAAAACTGTTTTTT

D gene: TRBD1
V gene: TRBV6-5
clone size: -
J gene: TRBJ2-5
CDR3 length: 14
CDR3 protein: CASSPGTVQETQYF
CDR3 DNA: TGTGCCAGCAGTCCTGGGACAGTACAAGAGACCCAGTACTTC

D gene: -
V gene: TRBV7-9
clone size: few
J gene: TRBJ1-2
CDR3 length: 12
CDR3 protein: CSSSPTGDGYTF
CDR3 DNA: TGTTCCAGCAGCCCGACAGGTGATGGCTACACCTTC

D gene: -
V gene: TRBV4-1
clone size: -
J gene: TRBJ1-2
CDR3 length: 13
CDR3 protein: CASSPDAGDGYTF
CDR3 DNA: TGCGCCAGCAGCCCCGATGCGGGGGATGGCTACACCTTC

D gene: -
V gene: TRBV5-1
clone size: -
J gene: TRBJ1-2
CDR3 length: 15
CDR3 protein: CASSLNEGSGYGYTF
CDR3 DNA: TGCGCCAGCAGCTTGAATGAGGGATCGGGGTATGGCTACACCTTC

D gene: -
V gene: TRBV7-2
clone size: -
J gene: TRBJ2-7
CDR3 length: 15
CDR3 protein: CASSLEGVNSYEQYF
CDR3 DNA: TGTGCCAGCAGCTTAGAGGGGGTCAACTCCTACGAGCAGTACTTC

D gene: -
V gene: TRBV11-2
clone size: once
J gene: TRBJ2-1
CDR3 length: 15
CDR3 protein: CASSLIVVTGNEQFF
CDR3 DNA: TGTGCCAGCAGCTTGATCGTCGTAACGGGCAATGAGCAGTTCTTC

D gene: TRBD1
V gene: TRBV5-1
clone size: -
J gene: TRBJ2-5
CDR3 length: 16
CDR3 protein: CASSQSPQDREETQYF
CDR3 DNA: TGCGCCAGCAGCCAATCCCCACAAGACAGGGAAGAGACCCAGTACTTC

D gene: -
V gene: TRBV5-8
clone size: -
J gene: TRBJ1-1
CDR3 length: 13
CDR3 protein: CASSQDMNTEAFF
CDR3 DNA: TGTGCCAGCAGTCAGGACATGAACACTGAAGCTTTCTTT